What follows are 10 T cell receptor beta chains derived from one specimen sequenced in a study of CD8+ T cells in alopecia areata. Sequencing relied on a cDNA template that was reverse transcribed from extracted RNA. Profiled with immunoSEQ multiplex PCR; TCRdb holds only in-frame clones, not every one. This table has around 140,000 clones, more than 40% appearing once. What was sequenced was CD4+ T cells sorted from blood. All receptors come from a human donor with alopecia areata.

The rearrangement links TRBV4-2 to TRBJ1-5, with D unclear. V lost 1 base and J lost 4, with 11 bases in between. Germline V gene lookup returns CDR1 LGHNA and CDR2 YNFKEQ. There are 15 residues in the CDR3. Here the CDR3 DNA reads TGTGCCAGCAGCCAAGTTGGTCCACGAAATCAGCCCCAGCATTTT. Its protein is CASSQVGPRNQPQHF.

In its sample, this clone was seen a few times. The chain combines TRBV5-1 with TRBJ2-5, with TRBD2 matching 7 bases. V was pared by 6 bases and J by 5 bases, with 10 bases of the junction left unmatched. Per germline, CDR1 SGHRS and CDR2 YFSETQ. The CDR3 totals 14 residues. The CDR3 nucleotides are TGCGCCAGCAACGCGGGAGTCAACGGGGAGACCCAGTACTTC. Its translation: CASNAGVNGETQYF. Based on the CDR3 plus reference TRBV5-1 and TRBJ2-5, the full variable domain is KAGVTQTPRYLIKTRGQQVTLSCSPISGHRSVSWYQQTPGQGLQFLFEYFSETQRNKGNFPGRFSGRQFSNSRSEMNVSTLELGDSALYLCASNAGVNGETQYFGPGTRLLVL.

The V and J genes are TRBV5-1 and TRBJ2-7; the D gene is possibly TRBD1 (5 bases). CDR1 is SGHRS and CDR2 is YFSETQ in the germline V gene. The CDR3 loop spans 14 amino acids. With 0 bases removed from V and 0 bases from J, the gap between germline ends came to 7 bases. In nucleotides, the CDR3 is TGCGCCAGCAGCTTGGACAGGAGCTCCTACGAGCAGTACTTC. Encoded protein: CASSLDRSSYEQYF.

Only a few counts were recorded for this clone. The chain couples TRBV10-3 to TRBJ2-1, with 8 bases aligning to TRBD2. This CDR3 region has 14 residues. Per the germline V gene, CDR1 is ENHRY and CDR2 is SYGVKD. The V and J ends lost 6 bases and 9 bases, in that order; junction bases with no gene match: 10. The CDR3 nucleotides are TGTGCCATCAGAGGTGCGACTAGCGTGAGTGAGCAGTTCTTC. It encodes CAIRGATSVSEQFF.

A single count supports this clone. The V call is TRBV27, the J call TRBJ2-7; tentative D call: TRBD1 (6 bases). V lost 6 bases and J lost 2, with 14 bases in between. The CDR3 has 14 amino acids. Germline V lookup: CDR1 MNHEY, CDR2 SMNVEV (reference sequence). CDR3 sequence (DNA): TGTGCCAGCAGGGGGGCCGGGATTCCCTACGAGCAGTACTTC. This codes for CASRGAGIPYEQYF.

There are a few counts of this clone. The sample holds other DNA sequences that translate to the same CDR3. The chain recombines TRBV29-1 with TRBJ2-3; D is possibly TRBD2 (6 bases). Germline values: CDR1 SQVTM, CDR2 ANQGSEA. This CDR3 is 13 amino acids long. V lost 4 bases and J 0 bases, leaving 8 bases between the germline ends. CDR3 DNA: TGCAGCGTTGTTGCGGGAAGCACAGATACGCAGTATTTT. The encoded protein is CSVVAGSTDTQYF.

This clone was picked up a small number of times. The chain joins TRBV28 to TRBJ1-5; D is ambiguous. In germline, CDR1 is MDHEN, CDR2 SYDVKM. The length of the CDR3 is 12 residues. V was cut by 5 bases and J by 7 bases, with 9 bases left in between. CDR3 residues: CASSVQGQPQHF. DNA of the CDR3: TGTGCCAGCAGTGTGCAAGGGCAGCCCCAGCATTTT.

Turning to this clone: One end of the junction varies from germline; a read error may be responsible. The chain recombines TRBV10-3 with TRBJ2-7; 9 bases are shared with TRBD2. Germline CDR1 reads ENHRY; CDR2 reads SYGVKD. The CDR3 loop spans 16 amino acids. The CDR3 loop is CASSYRGAGGPHGQYF. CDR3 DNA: TGTGCCAGCAGTTATAGAGGGGCGGGAGGGCCCCACGGGCAGTACTTC.

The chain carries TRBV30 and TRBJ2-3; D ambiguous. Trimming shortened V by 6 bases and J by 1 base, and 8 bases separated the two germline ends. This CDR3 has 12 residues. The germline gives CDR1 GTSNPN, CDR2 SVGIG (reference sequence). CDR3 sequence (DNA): TGTGCCTGTGACTTCGGCACAGATACGCAGTATTTT. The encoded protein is CACDFGTDTQYF.

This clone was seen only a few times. CDR3 protein: CSVEVSFALGTDTQYF. Here the CDR3 DNA reads TGCAGCGTTGAAGTGTCTTTTGCTTTGGGCACAGATACGCAGTATTTT. The chain combines TRBV29-1 with TRBJ2-3, with D unclear. Germline V gene sequence: CDR1 SQVTM, CDR2 ANQGSEA. Trimming took off 1 base at V and 1 base at J, with 15 bases between the two ends. This CDR3 region has 16 residues.